This T cell receptor (beta chain) is drawn from a study of control samples from healthy donors and cancer patients. Using immunoSEQ multiplex PCR, the repertoire was profiled, and TCRdb retains in-frame clones only, with some absent. In the table there are over 10,000 clones, 85% to 95% of which are singletons. The count of this clone is one. V lost 0 bases to trimming and J lost 0 bases; unmatched junction nucleotides: 5. There are 17 residues in the CDR3. Per germline, CDR1 LNHDA and CDR2 SQIVND (reference sequence). The TCR originated in a man at least 80 years old with lung cancer. This rearrangement joins TRBV19 to TRBJ2-3; 8 bases agree with TRBD1. Sequencing was done on a sample of PBMCs. This chain's CDR3 is CASSIDQTGASTDTQYF. The DNA of the CDR3 is TGTGCCAGTAGTATAGACCAGACAGGGGCTAGCACAGATACGCAGTATTTT.